This T cell receptor (beta chain) derives from a study of PD-1 blockade in classical Hodgkin lymphoma. Sequenced by immunoSEQ multiplex PCR; TCRdb stores in-frame clones only, minus some. Here the sample spans about 64,000 clones, roughly nine tenths being singletons. Time point given: cycle 4 day 1 (C4D1), after 6 weeks of nivolumab. Brentuximab vedotin exposure varied, and every patient relapsed after autologous stem cell transplantation. The clonotype comes from a human donor with classical Hodgkin lymphoma. This specimen was peripheral blood mononuclear cells (PBMCs), taken before the fourth cycle of nivolumab.

CDR3 nucleotide sequence: TGTGCCAGCAGCCCTTGGTCCGAACAAGAGACCCAGTACTTC. This encodes CASSPWSEQETQYF. This chain joins TRBV11-1 and TRBJ2-5; D ambiguous. Germline V gives CDR1 SGHAT, CDR2 FQDESV (reference sequence). With 5 bases removed from V and 2 bases from J, the gap between germline ends came to 12 bases. The CDR3 runs 14 residues.